These 20 T cell receptor beta chains were all obtained from the same sample, sequenced in a study of blood T cell repertoires in COVID-19. The repertoire was sequenced with immunoSEQ multiplex PCR; TCRdb's copy has only in-frame clones and lacks some. The data hold approximately 200,000 clones, with 87% observed a single time. The source material was PBMCs or T cells enriched from blood (not recorded which). All receptors derive from a woman in her 30s who had recovered from COVID-19.

This chain links TRBV30 with TRBJ1-4; 7 bases match TRBD1. This CDR3 is 15 amino acids long. With V trimmed by 3 bases and J by 7 bases, 11 bases remained unmatched. CDR1 is GTSNPN, CDR2 SVGIG, per germline (reference sequence). The CDR3 DNA reads as TGTGCCTGGAGGGGGTGGTGGGACAGTAGTGAAAAACTGTTTTTT. Protein: CAWRGWWDSSEKLFF.

The rearrangement uses TRBV2 and TRBJ2-5; tentative D call: TRBD1 (6 bases). The CDR3 covers 15 residues. The germline V and J ends were trimmed by 4 bases and 3 bases, with 15 bases remaining between them. Germline V gene lookup returns CDR1 SNHLY and CDR2 FYNNEI. The CDR3 nucleotides are TGTGCCAGCAGTGTCCAACCGGGACAAAAAGAGACCCAGTACTTC. This codes for CASSVQPGQKETQYF.

V usage is TRBV5-6 and J usage is TRBJ1-2; D uncertain. This CDR3 comprises 15 residues. CDR1 and CDR2 (germline): SGHDT, YYEEEE. V gave up 0 bases and J gave up 4 bases, with 13 bases separating them. CDR3 DNA: TGTGCCAGCAGCTTGGCGCAGGTTCGTGGCTATGGCTACACCTTC. Translating it yields CASSLAQVRGYGYTF. The complete variable domain, with remaining parts taken from reference TRBV5-6 and TRBJ1-2, reads DAGVTQSPTHLIKTRGQQVTLRCSPKSGHDTVSWYQQALGQGPQFIFQYYEEEERQRGNFPDRFSGHQFPNYSSELNVNALLLGDSALYLCASSLAQVRGYGYTFGSGTRLTVV.

The J gene is TRBJ1-2, the V gene TRBV6-5, with D perhaps TRBD1 (5 bases). Between the trimmed V and J ends, which lost 8 bases and 6 bases, there was a span of 19 bases. CDR1 and CDR2 (germline): MNHEY, SVGAGI. This CDR3 has 14 residues. The CDR3 DNA reads as TGTGCCAGCCGCTCACGCCCGACAGACAATGGCTACACCTTC. Amino acid sequence: CASRSRPTDNGYTF.

The chain recombines TRBV18 with TRBJ1-5; TRBD1 aligns across 10 bases. The CDR3 has 16 residues. V dropped 4 bases and J dropped 6; count of bases not matched to a gene: 9. Germline assignment: CDR1 KGHSH and CDR2 LQKENI. The CDR3 DNA reads as TGTGCCAGCTCACGACCCAGACAGGGGGCAACTCAGCCCCAGCATTTT. Translated, it gives CASSRPRQGATQPQHF.

As for this clone: The junction does not match germline at one end; this may be a read error. This chain uses TRBV9 with TRBJ1-2; TRBD1 aligns across 12 bases. Germline CDR1 SGDLS, CDR2 YYNGEE. CDR3 length: 14 amino acids. In nucleotides, the CDR3 is TGTGCCAGCAGCATACCTGGGACAGGGGGCTCTCGTGCCTTC. It codes for CASSIPGTGGSRAF.

V is TRBV30 and J is TRBJ1-2; 11 bases are a match to TRBD1. V lost 4 bases and J lost 6; bases outside the gene matches: 13. Per germline, CDR1 GTSNPN and CDR2 SVGIG (reference sequence). The CDR3 has 16 amino acids. CDR3 sequence (DNA): TGTGCCTGGATATTCCGCGGACAGGGGGCTAGACATGGCTACACCTTC. It yields the protein CAWIFRGQGARHGYTF.

The sample holds many counts of this clone. Other DNA sequences of this sample code for an identical CDR3. The chain couples TRBV2 to TRBJ1-1, with D hard to call. Germline V gene data show CDR1 as SNHLY and CDR2 as FYNNEI. CDR3 size: 13 residues. Trimming left V 4 bases short and J 1 base short, with 7 bases between. As DNA, the CDR3 is TGTGCCAGCAGTGGACAAAGGAACACTGAAGCTTTCTTT. Translated: CASSGQRNTEAFF.

The chain has TRBV2 and TRBJ1-2; 9 bases match TRBD1. The CDR3 covers 17 residues. Germline CDR1 is SNHLY and CDR2 is FYNNEI. Trimming took 4 bases from V and 6 from J; bases not matched to a gene: 15. Written as DNA, the CDR3 is TGTGCCAGCAGTGTCGTGGGACAGGGAAGGCTGGAAAATGGCTACACCTTC. Protein sequence: CASSVVGQGRLENGYTF.

This clone has ten or more counts. J is TRBJ2-7 and V is TRBV12-3 or TRBV12-4; D is uncertain. The CDR3 has 12 amino acids. The V gene lost 6 bases and the J gene lost 1 base, with 7 bases spanning the gap. CDR3 amino acids: CASREESYEQYF. The CDR3 nucleotides read TGTGCCAGCAGAGAGGAATCCTACGAGCAGTACTTC.

This chain uses TRBV24-1 with TRBJ1-1; tentatively, D is TRBD1 (6 bases). CDR3 length: 14 amino acids. Per the germline V gene, CDR1 is KGHDR and CDR2 is SFDVKD. Trimming pared 4 bases from V and 0 bases from J, leaving 8 bases between. The CDR3 loop is CATSDRGLNTEAFF. The CDR3 DNA reads as TGTGCCACCAGTGACAGGGGACTGAACACTGAAGCTTTCTTT.

The V call is TRBV25-1, the J call TRBJ1-1, with TRBD1 identical over 7 bases. The CDR3 has 18 residues. The trim removed 5 bases at V and 1 base at J, leaving 16 bases unmatched. Looked up from germline, CDR1 is MGHDK and CDR2 is SYGVNS. The chain's CDR3 is CASSNSGTARRGNTEAFF. The DNA of the CDR3 is TGTGCCAGCAGTAACTCCGGGACAGCCCGAAGGGGGAACACTGAAGCTTTCTTT.

The V call is TRBV7-2, the J call TRBJ2-5; 7 bases are a match to TRBD1. V was clipped by 5 bases and J by 2 bases; unmatched bases: 5. CDR1 and CDR2 (germline): SGHTA, FQGNSA. The CDR3 sequence is 14 residues long. The chain's CDR3 is CASSAPTGQETQYF. For the CDR3, the DNA is TGTGCCAGCAGCGCACCGACAGGGCAAGAGACCCAGTACTTC. The complete variable domain, with remaining parts taken from reference TRBV7-2 and TRBJ2-5, reads GAGVSQSPSNKVTEKGKDVELRCDPISGHTALYWYRQSLGQGLEFLIYFQGNSAPDKSGLPSDRFSAERTGGSVSTLTIQRTQQEDSAVYLCASSAPTGQETQYFGPGTRLLVL.

J is TRBJ1-2 and V is TRBV19; the D gene is possibly TRBD1 (6 bases). CDR3 length: 16 residues. The germline gives CDR1 LNHDA, CDR2 SQIVND (reference sequence). Trimming took 5 bases from V and 3 from J, leaving 19 bases between them. The CDR3 region is CASSSSDLQGYYGYTF. The DNA for the CDR3 is TGTGCCAGTAGTTCCTCCGATCTACAGGGCTACTATGGCTACACCTTC.

This clone was picked up a small number of times. This chain links TRBV7-2 with TRBJ1-1; TRBD1 matches 8 bases. From germline, CDR1 is SGHTA and CDR2 FQGNSA. This CDR3 is built from 17 residues. V lost 4 bases to trimming and J lost 0 bases; unmatched junction nucleotides: 10. The CDR3 loop is CASSSGQGNSMNTEAFF. CDR3 coding DNA: TGTGCCAGCAGCTCCGGACAGGGAAACTCTATGAACACTGAAGCTTTCTTT.

A note on this clone: This sample includes further DNA sequences coding for the same CDR3. The chain carries TRBV2 and TRBJ2-1; the D gene is possibly TRBD2 (6 bases). From germline, CDR1 is SNHLY and CDR2 FYNNEI. The CDR3 is 13 amino acids. The ends were cut back, 7 bases at V and 2 bases at J, with 9 bases in the middle. DNA for the CDR3: TGTGCCAGCAAGGGGAGGACCTACAATGAGCAGTTCTTC. Residues: CASKGRTYNEQFF.

The sample holds one count of this clone. This chain connects TRBV9 to TRBJ2-1; TRBD2 matches 7 bases. The CDR3 runs to 16 residues. Germline CDR1 and CDR2: SGDLS and YYNGEE. V dropped 0 bases and J dropped 6; count of bases not matched to a gene: 9. CDR3 in DNA: TGTGCCAGCAGCGTAGCCTTCTCGGGACTACCCAATGAGCAGTTCTTC. Residues: CASSVAFSGLPNEQFF.

The table lists this clone with a few counts. Other DNA sequences in this specimen translate into the identical CDR3. The chain couples TRBV19 to TRBJ1-1, with 9 bases identical to TRBD1. The CDR3 length is 14 residues. J was trimmed by 2 bases and V by 4 bases; bases with no gene match: 2. CDR1 and CDR2 from the germline V gene are LNHDA and SQIVND (reference sequence). The CDR3 region is CASSKGQGNTEAFF. The CDR3 nucleotides are TGTGCCAGTAGTAAGGGACAGGGTAACACTGAAGCTTTCTTT.

This clone has a handful of counts. The chain couples TRBV3-1 (or the pseudogene TRBV3-2) to TRBJ2-1, with D possibly matching TRBD2 (7 bases). The CDR3 runs to 16 residues. V lost 0 bases, J lost 8 bases, and 17 bases lay in between. Germline CDR1 and CDR2: LGHDT and YNNKEL (reference sequence). CDR3 residues: CASSQDGWGGIHEQFF. CDR3 coding DNA: TGTGCCAGCAGCCAAGATGGGTGGGGGGGCATTCATGAGCAGTTCTTC.

Comments on this clone: Other DNA sequences in the same sample also yield this CDR3. This sequence joins TRBV10-3 and TRBJ1-5, with no clear D. The germline CDR1 and CDR2 sequences are ENHRY and SYGVKD. The CDR3 has 13 residues. Trimming cost V 3 bases and J 2 bases, with 5 bases left between them. This CDR3 is CAISDRGNQPQHF. The CDR3 DNA reads as TGTGCCATCAGTGATCGAGGCAATCAGCCCCAGCATTTT.